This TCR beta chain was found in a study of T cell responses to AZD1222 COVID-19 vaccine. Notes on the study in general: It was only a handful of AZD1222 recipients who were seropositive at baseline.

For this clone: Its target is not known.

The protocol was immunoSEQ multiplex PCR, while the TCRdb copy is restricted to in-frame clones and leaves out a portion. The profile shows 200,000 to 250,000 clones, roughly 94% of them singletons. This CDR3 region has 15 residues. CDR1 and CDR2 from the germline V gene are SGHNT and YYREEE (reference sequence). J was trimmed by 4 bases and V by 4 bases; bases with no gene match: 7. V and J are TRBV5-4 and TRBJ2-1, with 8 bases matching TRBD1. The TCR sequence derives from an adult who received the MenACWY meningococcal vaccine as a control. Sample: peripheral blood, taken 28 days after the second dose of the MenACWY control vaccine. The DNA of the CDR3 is TGTGCCAGCAGCCGAGGGGACAGGCAGTACAATGAGCAGTTCTTC. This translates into CASSRGDRQYNEQFF. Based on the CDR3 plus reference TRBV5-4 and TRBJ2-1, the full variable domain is ETGVTQSPTHLIKTRGQQVTLRCSSQSGHNTVSWYQQALGQGPQFIFQYYREEENGRGNFPPRFSGLQFPNYSSELNVNALELDDSALYLCASSRGDRQYNEQFFGPGTRLTVL.